This T cell receptor (beta chain) was captured by sequencing in a study of T-cell reconstitution after alpha-beta-depleted transplantation in children. During its preparation, the TCRbeta library received unique molecular identifiers. TCRdb used MiXCR to reprocess the PCR reads, holding one entry per CDR3 protein. The repertoire consists of about 610,000 distinct CDR3 sequences, with roughly a tenth occurring once and the leading ten covering less than 5%. V lost 1 base and J lost 9, with 16 bases in between. In germline, CDR1 is MNHEY, CDR2 SVGEGT. The CDR3 is 15 amino acids. The sequence was obtained from a human donor who donated a stem cell graft to a child with acute myeloid leukemia. The source was PBMCs from the stem cell graft donor, collected from the stem cell graft. The chain employs TRBV6-2 or TRBV6-3 and TRBJ2-4; D call uncertain. The CDR3 is CASSYYGGTESIQYF. DNA of the CDR3: TGTGCCAGCAGTTACTATGGCGGAACGGAAAGCATTCAGTACTTC.